A single sample gave rise to the 17 T cell receptor beta chains below, sequenced in a study of post-analysis software for immune sequencing data. Prepared TCR beta cDNA libraries contained unique molecular identifiers. TCRdb reprocessed the PCR reads with MiXCR, giving one entry per CDR3 protein. The sample holds roughly 670,000 distinct CDR3 sequences, 59% seen once. Findings of the study overall: Roughly five TRBV segments appeared more often in patients than in controls, and TRBV5-6, TRBV5-1 and TRBV20-1 were among these.

The antigens of these receptors remain unknown. Sample: blood. All receptors come from a girl aged 2-10 years with multiple sclerosis.

This clonotype was detected once. The V call is TRBV7-2, the J call TRBJ2-5; D is unresolved. With 1 base removed from V and 2 bases from J, the gap between germline ends came to 11 bases. The germline V gene has CDR1 SGHTA and CDR2 FQGNSA. This CDR3 has 15 amino acids. CDR3 amino acids: CASSLDYYRQETQYF. CDR3 sequence (DNA): TGTGCCAGCAGCTTAGATTACTACAGACAAGAGACCCAGTACTTC.

This rearrangement joins TRBV29-1 to TRBJ2-7, with 7 bases aligning to TRBD2. The V segment lost 7 bases and the J segment 2 bases; nucleotides outside the gene matches: 8. The CDR3 has 13 residues. From germline, CDR1 is SQVTM and CDR2 ANQGSEA. The CDR3 bases are TGCAGCGCTGGGGAGGGGTTGACCTACGAGCAGTACTTC. It specifies CSAGEGLTYEQYF.

This clonotype was observed a handful of times. This chain uses TRBV5-1 with TRBJ2-1, with a weak D call TRBD2 (6 bases). Between the trimmed V and J ends, which lost 4 bases and 7 bases, there was a span of 18 bases. The length of the CDR3 is 15 residues. In germline, CDR1 is SGHRS, CDR2 YFSETQ. The CDR3 bases are TGCGCCAGCAGCGCCCCCTGGGAGGTTCGGAATGAGCAGTTCTTC. This encodes CASSAPWEVRNEQFF.

V usage is TRBV7-2 and J usage is TRBJ1-3, with 8 bases matching TRBD1. V lost 6 bases and J lost 3; bases outside the gene matches: 1. Per the germline V gene, CDR1 is SGHTA and CDR2 is FQGNSA. The CDR3 covers 13 residues. The CDR3 spells CASSDRGGNTIYF. The CDR3 bases are TGTGCCAGCAGTGACAGGGGTGGAAACACCATATATTTT.

CDR3 DNA sequence: TGTGCCAGCAGCTTAAAGGGACCCACAGATACGCAGTATTTT. The encoded protein is CASSLKGPTDTQYF. This chain joins TRBV7-3 and TRBJ2-3, with D possibly called TRBD1 or TRBD2 (5 bases each). Germline values: CDR1 SGHTA, CDR2 FQGTGA. This CDR3 spans 14 amino acids. The germline V and J ends were trimmed by 1 base and 2 bases, with 7 bases remaining between them.

The chain combines TRBV19 with TRBJ1-2; D uncertain. Germline V gene sequence: CDR1 LNHDA, CDR2 SQIVND (reference sequence). Trimming shortened V by 5 bases and J by 2 bases, and 12 bases separated the two germline ends. The CDR3 is 14 amino acids. In DNA, the CDR3 is TGTGCCAGTAGTCGACGAGGAACAAACTATGGCTACACCTTC. Translating gives CASSRRGTNYGYTF.

The chain uses TRBV4-1 and TRBJ1-5, with 7 bases fitting TRBD1. This CDR3 region has 15 residues. Germline values: CDR1 MGHRA, CDR2 YSYEKL. The V gene end was trimmed by 4 bases and the J gene end by 5 bases; junction bases not matched to a gene: 8. CDR3 sequence (DNA): TGCGCCAGCAGCCTCGGGGGACAGACGGATCAGCCCCAGCATTTT. Its protein product is CASSLGGQTDQPQHF.

This chain joins TRBV5-5 and TRBJ1-2; possible D gene TRBD1, 5 bases. Trimming removed 2 bases at V and 0 bases at J, with 8 bases between. The CDR3 length is 14 residues. Germline assignment: CDR1 SGHKS and CDR2 YYEKEE (reference sequence). The CDR3 bases are TGTGCCAGCAGCTTTCAGGGAACTAACTATGGCTACACCTTC. Translating it yields CASSFQGTNYGYTF.

The chain has TRBV7-2 and TRBJ2-7, with D possibly being TRBD2 (7 bases). The DNA end lines up better with TRBJ2-5; the J call may be wrong. Germline assignment: CDR1 SGHTA and CDR2 FQGNSA. The CDR3 contains 15 residues. CDR3 DNA: TGTGCCAGCAGCTTAGCGCCCCAGGGGAGGGGGACCCAGTACTTC. Its translation: CASSLAPQGRGTQYF.

The V and J genes are TRBV12-3 or TRBV12-4 and TRBJ1-2, with TRBD1 as a possible D gene (6 bases). V gave up 1 base and J gave up 4 bases, with 10 bases separating them. The CDR3 loop spans 14 amino acids. The CDR3 reads CASSLGGGAYGYTF. Here the CDR3 DNA reads TGTGCCAGCAGTTTAGGAGGGGGTGCCTATGGCTACACCTTC.

The chain is built from TRBV6-6 and TRBJ1-5; the match to TRBD1 covers 7 bases. This CDR3 comprises 15 residues. Trimming cost V 10 bases and J 2 bases; bases outside gene matches: 11. From germline, CDR1 is MNHNY and CDR2 SVGAGI (reference sequence). The CDR3 DNA reads TGTGCCACCGGAAAAGGGGGCAATGGCAATCAGCCCCAGCATTTT. Its translation: CATGKGGNGNQPQHF.

The chain is built from TRBV28 and TRBJ2-5, with TRBD2 matching 7 bases. TRBJ2-7 matches the DNA end more closely, so the J call is doubtful. This CDR3 spans 12 amino acids. Germline V gene data show CDR1 as MDHEN and CDR2 as SYDVKM. The CDR3 coding sequence is TGTGCCAGCAGCTGGGGGGGCTACGAGCAGTACTTC. It yields the protein CASSWGGYEQYF.

V and J are TRBV10-3 and TRBJ2-3; 10 bases are shared with TRBD1. This CDR3 comprises 13 residues. Unmatched junction bases numbered 5, after V lost 10 bases and J lost 4 bases. Germline V CDR1 and CDR2: ENHRY, SYGVKD. In DNA, the CDR3 is TGTGCCACCACCGGGACAGGGGCAGATACGCAGTATTTT. Protein sequence: CATTGTGADTQYF.

This clonotype has just a few counts. CDR3 nucleotides: TGTGCCAGCAGTGGGGCGCACCAAAGATTTTACGAGCAGTACTTC. It specifies CASSGAHQRFYEQYF. The chain carries TRBV28 and TRBJ2-7, with D perhaps TRBD1 (5 bases). Germline CDR1 reads MDHEN; CDR2 reads SYDVKM. The CDR3 has 15 residues. Trimming pared 5 bases from V and 4 bases from J, leaving 18 bases between.

The chain uses TRBV24-1 and TRBJ2-3, with D possibly TRBD1 on 5 matching bases. The germline V gene has CDR1 KGHDR and CDR2 SFDVKD. CDR3 size: 14 residues. The ends were cut back, 6 bases at V and 0 bases at J, with 9 bases in the middle. This CDR3 reads CATSPAGSTDTQYF. In nucleotides, the CDR3 is TGTGCCACCAGTCCCGCAGGGAGCACAGATACGCAGTATTTT.

The gene calls are TRBV29-1 and TRBJ1-1; possible D gene TRBD1, 6 bases. Germline assignment: CDR1 SQVTM and CDR2 ANQGSEA. CDR3 length equals 15 residues. Trimming cost V 7 bases and J 1 base, with 19 bases left between them. The chain's CDR3 is CSAEGVVGANTEAFF. CDR3 nucleotide sequence: TGCAGCGCCGAGGGGGTTGTGGGGGCGAACACTGAAGCTTTCTTT.

The rearrangement joins TRBV20-1 to TRBJ1-2; D is unresolved. The CDR3 runs to 13 residues. Trimming took off 1 base at V and 4 bases at J, with 10 bases between the two ends. The germline gives CDR1 DFQATT, CDR2 SNEGSKA (reference sequence). CDR3 residues: CSARVGLFYGYTF. CDR3 nucleotides: TGCAGTGCTAGAGTGGGCCTATTCTATGGCTACACCTTC.